Below are 8 T cell receptor beta chains sequenced from a single sample in a study of T cells in Graves' hyperthyroidism and ophthalmopathy. It was RNA transcripts that yielded the amplified TCR beta CDR3 regions. The HTBI set primed first-round TCR CDR3 RT-PCR. Each CDR3 protein gets one entry after TCRdb re-called the multiplex PCR reads with MiXCR. The sample has around 540,000 distinct CDR3 sequences, roughly 50% seen once; the top ten hold 6.5% to 9%. Sample: peripheral blood or thyroid tissue (not recorded which). The receptor source for this set is a young woman with Graves' hyperthyroidism.

In its sample, this clonotype was seen many times. This rearrangement joins TRBV9 to TRBJ1-1, with a tentative D call TRBD1 (5 bases). The V end was cut by 3 bases, the J end by 4 bases, with 13 bases between. Germline CDR1 SGDLS, CDR2 YYNGEE. The CDR3 is made up of 14 amino acids. CDR3 nucleotide sequence: TGTGCCAGCAGCGGCGGGGGGTACATCACTGAAGCTTTCTTT. Its translation: CASSGGGYITEAFF.

This clonotype came up many times. This rearrangement joins TRBV15 to TRBJ2-5; tentatively, D is TRBD2 (6 bases). The germline V and J ends were trimmed by 8 bases and 0 bases, with 13 bases remaining between them. This CDR3 has 14 amino acids. Germline V gives CDR1 LNHNV, CDR2 YYDKDF (reference sequence). This CDR3 is CATGRKRDQETQYF. CDR3 DNA: TGTGCCACCGGGAGGAAGCGTGACCAAGAGACCCAGTACTTC.

This clonotype was observed at least ten times. The chain couples TRBV7-8 to TRBJ2-5, with D perhaps TRBD1 (5 bases). The CDR3 is 11 amino acids. CDR1 and CDR2 from the germline V gene are SGHVS and FQNEAQ. The V gene lost 3 bases and the J gene lost 9 bases, with 8 bases spanning the gap. The CDR3 nucleotides read TGTGCCAGCAGCTTCAGGGTTCCCCAGTACTTC. Translated, it gives CASSFRVPQYF.

This clonotype was seen a handful of times. The chain employs TRBV11-1 and TRBJ2-2; the D is unclear. With 4 bases removed from V and 5 bases from J, the gap between germline ends came to 11 bases. This CDR3 has 14 amino acids. Germline CDR1 is SGHAT and CDR2 is FQDESV (reference sequence). DNA of the CDR3: TGTGCCAGCAGCTATAACTACCCAACCGGGGAGCTGTTTTTT. Translation: CASSYNYPTGELFF.

This clonotype was detected many times. In DNA form, the CDR3 reads TGCAGCGCTACCGGGAGTTATGAAAAACTGTTTTTT. Translation: CSATGSYEKLFF. This chain uses TRBV29-1 with TRBJ1-4; no firm D call. Per germline, CDR1 SQVTM and CDR2 ANQGSEA. The V gene lost 7 bases and the J gene lost 6 bases, with 12 bases spanning the gap. The CDR3 is 12 amino acids. Complete variable domain (other parts from reference TRBV29-1 and TRBJ1-4): SAVISQKPSRDICQRGTSLTIQCQVDSQVTMMFWYRQQPGQSLTLIATANQGSEATYESGFVIDKFPISRPNLTFSTLTVSNMSPEDSSIYLCSATGSYEKLFFGSGTQLSVL.

The gene calls are TRBV2 and TRBJ1-4; D is uncertain. Looked up from germline, CDR1 is SNHLY and CDR2 is FYNNEI. With 3 bases removed from V and 8 bases from J, the gap between germline ends came to 7 bases. The length of the CDR3 is 12 residues. CDR3 bases: TGTGCCAGCAGTGATGGGAGAGAAAAACTGTTTTTT. It yields the protein CASSDGREKLFF.

This clonotype showed up many times. The rearrangement uses TRBV7-2 and TRBJ1-2; D is possibly TRBD1 (5 bases). CDR3 length equals 12 residues. V shed 9 bases and J shed 6 bases, with 14 bases lying between them. Germline lookup yields CDR1 SGHTA and CDR2 FQGNSA. The CDR3 loop is CASRAGGDGYTF. In DNA, the CDR3 is TGTGCCAGTCGAGCCGGGGGGGATGGCTACACCTTC.

The chain uses TRBV29-1 and TRBJ1-2, with a weak D call TRBD1 (5 bases). CDR1 SQVTM and CDR2 ANQGSEA come from the germline V gene. The CDR3 is 15 residues long. Trimming stripped 0 bases from V and 0 bases from J, with 11 bases between. The CDR3 DNA is TGCAGCGTTGAAGAAATCAGGGTTCCTAACTATGGCTACACCTTC. The encoded protein is CSVEEIRVPNYGYTF.